These T cell receptor beta chains were read from a single sample in a study of identifying expanded T cells in peripheral blood. Sequenced by immunoSEQ multiplex PCR; TCRdb stores in-frame clones only, minus some. Of around 100,000 clones in the sample, approximately 88% were seen once. The source material was blood. The receptors shown here come from a person between 18 and 70 years old in good health. The CDR3 runs from the conserved cysteine through the conserved F or W. A D gene is named only where the DNA matches it firmly. Not all rows give a size; the values are once, few, many and, for expanded clones, a class.

clone size | J gene | D gene | V gene | CDR3 DNA | CDR3 protein
- | TRBJ1-2 | - | TRBV14 | TGTGCCAGCAGCCAAGTCAGCAGTAACTATGGCTACACCTTC | CASSQVSSNYGYTF
- | TRBJ2-1 | TRBD1 | TRBV11-2 | TGTGCCAGCAGCTCGCAGTCCCGGGACAGTGAGCAGTTCTTC | CASSSQSRDSEQFF
- | TRBJ1-4 | TRBD1 | TRBV13 | TGTGCCAGCAGTCTCGGGGGACAGGGAGATGAAAAACTGTTTTTT | CASSLGGQGDEKLFF
- | TRBJ1-1 | TRBD1 | TRBV30 | TGTGCCTTGGAAAACAGGGGAAGCACTGAAGCTTTCTTT | CALENRGSTEAFF
- | TRBJ1-6 | TRBD1 | TRBV30 | TGTGCCTTCAGGGGGCAGGATAATTCACCCCTCCACTTT | CAFRGQDNSPLHF
- | TRBJ1-6 | TRBD1 | TRBV5-1 | TGCGCCAGCAGCTTGGCAACAGGGGGAAATTCACCCCTCCACTTT | CASSLATGGNSPLHF
- | TRBJ2-1 | - | TRBV18 | TGTGCCAGCTCACCACCTAGCGATAATGAGCAGTTCTTC | CASSPPSDNEQFF
- | TRBJ2-1 | - | TRBV2 | TGTGCCAGCAGCGATACGAGCTCCTACAATGAGCAGTTCTTC | CASSDTSSYNEQFF
- | TRBJ2-7 | TRBD1 | TRBV19 | TGTGCCAGTAGTACCGGGACAGGGGCCAACGAGCAGTACTTC | CASSTGTGANEQYF
- | TRBJ2-2 | - | TRBV4-2 | TGTGCCAGCAGCCAAGGACTGATAGGGGCCTCCGGGGAGCTGTTTTTT | CASSQGLIGASGELFF
- | TRBJ2-7 | TRBD2 | TRBV2 | TGTGCCAGCAGAGGACTAGGAAGCTCCTACGAGCAGTACTTC | CASRGLGSSYEQYF
- | TRBJ2-7 | - | TRBV5-4 | TGTGCCAGCAGCTTGGTAACTGGGAGCTCCTACGAGCAGTACTTC | CASSLVTGSSYEQYF
- | TRBJ1-2 | - | TRBV18 | TGTGCCAGCTCACCACTACAGGGTTCTGGCTACACCTTC | CASSPLQGSGYTF
once | TRBJ2-7 | - | TRBV25-1 | TGTGCCAGCACCCGGGGGCATACCTACGAGCAGTACTTC | CASTRGHTYEQYF
- | TRBJ2-5 | TRBD2 | TRBV5-1 | TGCGCCAGCAGCTTGGAGCTGGCTAGCGGGCCCCAGTACTTC | CASSLELASGPQYF
- | TRBJ2-5 | - | TRBV11-2 | TGTGCCAGCAGCTTAGGTCTGGGTGGAGAGACCCAGTACTTC | CASSLGLGGETQYF
few | TRBJ2-3 | - | TRBV9 | TGTGCCAGCAGCGTAGGGGTTGGCACAGATACGCAGTATTTT | CASSVGVGTDTQYF
- | TRBJ1-1 | - | TRBV6-6 | TGTGCCAGCAGATATGTTACATTGAACACTGAAGCTTTCTTT | CASRYVTLNTEAFF
- | TRBJ2-3 | TRBD2 | TRBV27 | TGTGCCAGCAGTTCAGGACTAGCGGGAGGGTACACAGATACGCAGTATTTT | CASSSGLAGGYTDTQYF
- | TRBJ1-3 | - | TRBV2 | TGTGCCAGCAGTATGCCGGGACACGTCTCTGGAAACACCATATATTTT | CASSMPGHVSGNTIYF
- | TRBJ1-1 | - | TRBV14 | TGTGCCAGCAGACTAAAAGGGGGCACTGAAGCTTTCTTT | CASRLKGGTEAFF